This TCR beta chain comes out of a study of OX40 agonist ivuxolimab in advanced cancers. The study in broad terms: Ivuxolimab, which targeted the costimulatory receptor OX40 (CD134), was an agonistic, fully human IgG2 monoclonal antibody. Intravenous ivuxolimab was administered to patients every 2 weeks at six dose levels: 0.01, 0.1, 0.3, 1.5, 3 and 10 mg/kg. Of the approximately 50 dose-escalation patients, hepatocellular carcinoma was present in 19, melanoma in around 15, renal cell carcinoma in 9 and head and neck cancer in 9. The dose-escalation cohort was about 87% male with a mean age of about 60 years, ranging from about 20 to 80. Prior anti-PD-1, anti-PD-L1 or anti-CTLA-4 therapy was permitted, and checkpoint inhibitors had been received by about two fifths of dose-escalation patients. Three dose-escalation patients achieved partial responses, one with hepatocellular carcinoma and two with cutaneous melanoma. The purpose of peripheral TCRbeta sequencing was to test whether ivuxolimab changed TCR sequence diversity and led to clonal T-cell expansion. The monotherapy dose-escalation portion (N = 52 patients) of the phase I ivuxolimab trial is reported in the paper. General findings and caveats noted by the study authors: Which antigens the clonally expanded peripheral T cells were specific for was not determined. After ivuxolimab, more expanded clones were found on average in CD8+ T cells than in CD4+ T cells. At doses of 0.1 to 3.0 mg/kg, clonal expansion of both CD4+ and CD8+ blood T cells was observed from baseline to week 6. In the 0.1-3.0 mg/kg groups, partial responders had among the lowest normalized peripheral clonal expansion, particularly in CD8+ T cells. Low levels of normalized T-cell clonal expansion were also seen in some patients who did not respond.

Genomic DNA was isolated from the sorted cells so that the TCRbeta CDR3 region could be sequenced. The immunoSEQ Assay was used to sequence the TCRbeta CDR3 regions. TCRdb holds this immuneACCESS table with in-frame rearrangements only. Some clones are missing; in checked studies, unresolved V genes explain under half, and the rest has no known cause. This sample holds 21,000 or so clones; around 86% were observed only once. Clones ranked in the top ten supply 20% to 25% of the sample. Sequences LNHDA (CDR1) and SQIVND (CDR2) are obtained from the germline V gene (reference sequence). The CDR3 contains 14 residues, cysteine and phenylalanine counted. This entry keeps only the CDR3 DNA: 42 bases, framed from base 1. V is cut by 4 bases and J by 4 bases, and the space between the germline ends is 13 bases. Patients with autoimmune disease history or receiving systemic immunosuppression were excluded from the trial. Peripheral blood for TCR sequencing was collected from all dose cohorts at baseline, on cycle 4 day 1, and on cycle 7 day 1. The samples were taken from a phase I, first-in-human, multicenter, open-label dose-escalation trial of ivuxolimab. Adults with locally advanced or metastatic melanoma, renal cell, hepatocellular, or head and neck squamous cell carcinoma were enrolled in the trial. Before TCR sequencing, CD4+ T cells and CD8+ T cells were sorted from peripheral blood as separate populations.

In the case of this clone: What this receptor recognizes is not known. No quality values exist for individual bases; no much larger clone is one base distant.

The TCR comes from an adult with an advanced solid tumor such as melanoma, head and neck, liver or kidney cancer. The specimen was CD4+ or CD8+ T cells sorted from blood, collected in a trial of the OX40 agonist ivuxolimab. The chain is made from TRBV19 and TRBJ2-5; the D segment could be TRBD1, given 6 matching bases. The DNA is TGTGCCAGTAGTAGGCCGGGACACCCAGAGACCCAGTACTTC. Its protein product is CASSRPGHPETQYF.